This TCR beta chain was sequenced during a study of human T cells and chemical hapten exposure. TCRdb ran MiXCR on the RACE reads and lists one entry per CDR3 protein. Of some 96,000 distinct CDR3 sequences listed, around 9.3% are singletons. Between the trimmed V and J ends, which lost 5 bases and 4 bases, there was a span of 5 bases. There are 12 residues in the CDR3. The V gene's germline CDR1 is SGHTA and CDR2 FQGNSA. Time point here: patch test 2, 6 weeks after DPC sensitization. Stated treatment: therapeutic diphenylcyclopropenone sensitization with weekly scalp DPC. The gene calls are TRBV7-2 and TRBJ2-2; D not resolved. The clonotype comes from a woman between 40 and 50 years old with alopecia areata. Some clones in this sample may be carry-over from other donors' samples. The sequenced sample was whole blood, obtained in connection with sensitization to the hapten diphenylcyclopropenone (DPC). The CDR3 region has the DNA TGTGCCAGCAGCCCGTTCACCGGGGAGCTGTTTTTT. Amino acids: CASSPFTGELFF.